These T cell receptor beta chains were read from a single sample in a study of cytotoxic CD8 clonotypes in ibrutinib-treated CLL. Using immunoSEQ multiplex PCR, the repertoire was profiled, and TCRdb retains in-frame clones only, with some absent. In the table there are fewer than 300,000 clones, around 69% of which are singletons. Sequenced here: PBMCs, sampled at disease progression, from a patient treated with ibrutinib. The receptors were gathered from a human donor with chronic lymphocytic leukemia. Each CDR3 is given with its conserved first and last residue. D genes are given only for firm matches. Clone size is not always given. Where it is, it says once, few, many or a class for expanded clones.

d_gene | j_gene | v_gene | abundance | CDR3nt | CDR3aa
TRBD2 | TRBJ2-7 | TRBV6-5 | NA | TGTGCCAGCAGTTATTCGTGGCTAGCGGACTACGAGCAGTACTTC | CASSYSWLADYEQYF
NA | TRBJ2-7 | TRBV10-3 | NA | TGTGCCATCACGCGCGCTAAAAGCTCCTACGAGCAGTACTTC | CAITRAKSSYEQYF
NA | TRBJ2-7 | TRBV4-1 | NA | TGCGCCAGCAGCCAAATAAGTACAGGGTCCTACGAGCAGTACTTC | CASSQISTGSYEQYF
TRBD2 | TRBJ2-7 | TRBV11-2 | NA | TGTGCCAGCAGTCTTACGCGCACTAGCGGGGTGTACGAGCAGTACTTC | CASSLTRTSGVYEQYF
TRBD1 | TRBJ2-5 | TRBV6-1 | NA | TGTGCCAGCAGTGAGGACAGGGGGTTAGAGACCCAGTACTTC | CASSEDRGLETQYF
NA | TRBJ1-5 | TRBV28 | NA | TGTGCCAGCAGTATCGTAGGGGGGCAGGGTCAGCCCCAGCATTTT | CASSIVGGQGQPQHF
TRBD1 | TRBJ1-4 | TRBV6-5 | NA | TGTGCCAGCAGTTACCTCACAGGGGGCGACGAAAAACTGTTTTTT | CASSYLTGGDEKLFF
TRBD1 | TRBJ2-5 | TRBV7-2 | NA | TGTGCCAGCAGGGGGACAGCCGAAGAGACCCAGTACTTC | CASRGTAEETQYF
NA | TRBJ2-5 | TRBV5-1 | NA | TGCGCCAGCAGCCCAGGGGGGGCTCAAGAGACCCAGTACTTC | CASSPGGAQETQYF
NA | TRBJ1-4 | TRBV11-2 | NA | TGTGCCAGCAGCCAAGGCGCAGGCTTTAATGAAAAACTGTTTTTT | CASSQGAGFNEKLFF
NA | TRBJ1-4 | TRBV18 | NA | TGTGCCAGCTCACCAAATGTGGTCCCTAATGAAAAACTGTTTTTT | CASSPNVVPNEKLFF
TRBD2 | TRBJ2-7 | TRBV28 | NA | TGTGCCAGCAGCCGACGCCTAGCGGGAGGCTACGAGCAGTACTTC | CASSRRLAGGYEQYF
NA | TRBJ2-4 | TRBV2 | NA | TGTGCCAGCGGCGGCAGGCGGAACATTCAGTACTTC | CASGGRRNIQYF
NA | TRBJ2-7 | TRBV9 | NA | TGTGCCAGCAGCGTAGCGTTCAGGGACGAGCAGTACTTC | CASSVAFRDEQYF
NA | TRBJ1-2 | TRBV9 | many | TGTGCCAGCAGCGTAGCTTCGGGGCCAATCTATGGCTACACCTTC | CASSVASGPIYGYTF
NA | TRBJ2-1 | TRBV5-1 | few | TGCGCCAGCAGCCCATGGGCGGGGCTCTCCTACAATGAGCAGTTCTTC | CASSPWAGLSYNEQFF
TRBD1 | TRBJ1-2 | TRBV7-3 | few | TGTGCCAGCAGCGCCTCAGGGGGGAATGGCTACACCTTC | CASSASGGNGYTF
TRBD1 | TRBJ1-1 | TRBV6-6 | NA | TGTGCCAGCAGTTACGGCAGGGGGCTATACACTGAAGCTTTCTTT | CASSYGRGLYTEAFF
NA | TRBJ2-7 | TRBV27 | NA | TGTGCCAGCAGCCTAAGAGGGGGTACTAAATCCTACGAGCAGTACTTC | CASSLRGGTKSYEQYF
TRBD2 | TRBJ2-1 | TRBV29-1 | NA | TGCAGCGTGGCCCGGGACTACGCCTACAATGAGCAGTTCTTC | CSVARDYAYNEQFF
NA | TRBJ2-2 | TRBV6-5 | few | TGTGCCAGCAGACAGGGGAACACCGGGGAGCTGTTTTTT | CASRQGNTGELFF
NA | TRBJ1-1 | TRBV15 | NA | TGTGCCACCAGCAGAGACAGGCACCCGAACACTGAAGCTTTCTTT | CATSRDRHPNTEAFF
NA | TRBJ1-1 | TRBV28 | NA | TGTGCCAGCAGCCAAAACGGAGGGACTGAAGCTTTCTTT | CASSQNGGTEAFF
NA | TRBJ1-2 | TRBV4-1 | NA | TGCGCCAGCAGCCAAGATACCGCCCGGGAAGACCTGGGCTACACCTTC | CASSQDTAREDLGYTF
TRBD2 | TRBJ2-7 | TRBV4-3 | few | TGCGCCAGCAGCCAAGCTGGGACTAGCGGGAGCGACGAGCAGTACTTC | CASSQAGTSGSDEQYF
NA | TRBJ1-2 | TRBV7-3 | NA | TGTGCCAGCAGCCGAGACAGGAACTATGGCTACACCTTC | CASSRDRNYGYTF
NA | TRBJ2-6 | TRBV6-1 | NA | TGTGCCAGCAGTGAAGGTCCGTCTGGGGCCAACGTCCTGACTTTC | CASSEGPSGANVLTF
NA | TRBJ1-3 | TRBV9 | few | TGTGCCAGCAGCGTAGATCGAGGTTTGGGAAACACCATATATTTT | CASSVDRGLGNTIYF
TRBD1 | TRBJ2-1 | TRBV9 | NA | TGTGCCAGCAGTCCCAGGGGGTACTCCTACAATGAGCAGTTCTTC | CASSPRGYSYNEQFF
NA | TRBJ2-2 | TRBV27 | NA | TGTGCCAGCAGTTTATCCGGACTAATAAACACCGGGGAGCTGTTTTTT | CASSLSGLINTGELFF
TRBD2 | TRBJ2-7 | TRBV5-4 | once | TGTGCCAGCAGCCGGACTAGCGACACCTACGAGCAGTACTTC | CASSRTSDTYEQYF